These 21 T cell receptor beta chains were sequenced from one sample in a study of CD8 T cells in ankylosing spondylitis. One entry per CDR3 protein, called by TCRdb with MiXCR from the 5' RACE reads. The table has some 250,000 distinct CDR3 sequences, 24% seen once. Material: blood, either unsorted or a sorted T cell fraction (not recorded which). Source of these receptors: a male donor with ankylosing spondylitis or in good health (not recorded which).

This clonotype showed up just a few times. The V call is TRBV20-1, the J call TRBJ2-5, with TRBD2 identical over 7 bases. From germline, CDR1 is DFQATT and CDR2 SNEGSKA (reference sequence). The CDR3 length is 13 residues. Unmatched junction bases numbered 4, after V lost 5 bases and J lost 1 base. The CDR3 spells CSAPRTSQETQYF. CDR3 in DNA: TGCAGTGCTCCCCGGACTAGCCAAGAGACCCAGTACTTC.

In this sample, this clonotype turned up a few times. The DNA for the CDR3 is TGCAGTGCTAGAGGGGGGCTAGCGGGGGGCCCGTACCAAGAGACCCAGTACTTC. Its protein product is CSARGGLAGGPYQETQYF. The chain has TRBV20-1 and TRBJ2-5, with 11 nucleotides matching TRBD2. The germline V gene has CDR1 DFQATT and CDR2 SNEGSKA (reference sequence). V was clipped by 1 base and J by 0 bases; unmatched bases: 10. The CDR3 sequence is 18 residues long.

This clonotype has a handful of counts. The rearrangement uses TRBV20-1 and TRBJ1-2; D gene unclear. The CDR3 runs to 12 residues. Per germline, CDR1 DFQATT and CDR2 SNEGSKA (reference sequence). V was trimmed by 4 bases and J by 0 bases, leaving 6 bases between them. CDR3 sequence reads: CSANKANYGYTF. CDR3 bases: TGCAGTGCTAATAAAGCTAACTATGGCTACACCTTC.

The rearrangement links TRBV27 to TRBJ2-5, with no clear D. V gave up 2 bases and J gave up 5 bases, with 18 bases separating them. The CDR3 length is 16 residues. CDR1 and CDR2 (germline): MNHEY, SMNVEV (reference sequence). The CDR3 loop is CASSLEGGLGWETQYF. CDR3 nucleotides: TGTGCCAGCAGTTTAGAAGGCGGCTTGGGCTGGGAGACCCAGTACTTC.

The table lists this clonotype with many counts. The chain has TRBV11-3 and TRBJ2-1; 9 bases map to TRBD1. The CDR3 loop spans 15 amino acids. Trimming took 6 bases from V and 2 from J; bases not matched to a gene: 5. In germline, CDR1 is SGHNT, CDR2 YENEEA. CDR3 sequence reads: CASSTGTGTYNEQFF. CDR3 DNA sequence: TGTGCCAGCAGTACCGGGACAGGGACCTACAATGAGCAGTTCTTC.

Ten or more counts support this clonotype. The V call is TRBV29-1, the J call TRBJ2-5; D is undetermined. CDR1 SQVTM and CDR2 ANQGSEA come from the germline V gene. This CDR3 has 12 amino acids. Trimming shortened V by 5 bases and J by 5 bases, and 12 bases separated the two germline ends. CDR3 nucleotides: TGCAGCGTTAGCTCCCGATCGGAGACCCAGTACTTC. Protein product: CSVSSRSETQYF.

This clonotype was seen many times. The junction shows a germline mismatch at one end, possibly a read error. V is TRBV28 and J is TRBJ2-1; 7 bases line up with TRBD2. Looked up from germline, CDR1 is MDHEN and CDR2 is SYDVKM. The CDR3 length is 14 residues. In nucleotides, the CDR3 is TGTGCCAGCAGTTGGGGGGGTTCAAACAATCAGCAGTTCTTC. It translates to CASSWGGSNNQQFF.

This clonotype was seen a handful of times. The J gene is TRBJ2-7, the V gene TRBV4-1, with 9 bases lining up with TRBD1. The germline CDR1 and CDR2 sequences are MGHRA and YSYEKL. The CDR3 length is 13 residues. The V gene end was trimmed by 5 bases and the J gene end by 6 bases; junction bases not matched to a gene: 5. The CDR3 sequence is CASSSGTGLEQYF. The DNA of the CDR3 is TGCGCCAGCAGCTCCGGGACAGGGCTCGAGCAGTACTTC.

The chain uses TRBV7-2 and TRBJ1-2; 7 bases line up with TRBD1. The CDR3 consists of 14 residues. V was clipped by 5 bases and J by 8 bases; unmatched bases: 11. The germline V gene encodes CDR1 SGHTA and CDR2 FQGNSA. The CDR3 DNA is TGTGCCAGCAGCCGCCCCGCGACAGGGTCAGGCTACACCTTC. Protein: CASSRPATGSGYTF.

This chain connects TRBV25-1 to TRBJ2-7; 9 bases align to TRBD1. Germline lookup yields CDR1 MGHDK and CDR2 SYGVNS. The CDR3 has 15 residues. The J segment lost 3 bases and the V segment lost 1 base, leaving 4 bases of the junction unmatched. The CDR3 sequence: CASSELGTGYYEQYF. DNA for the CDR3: TGTGCCAGCAGTGAATTGGGGACAGGGTACTACGAGCAGTACTTC.

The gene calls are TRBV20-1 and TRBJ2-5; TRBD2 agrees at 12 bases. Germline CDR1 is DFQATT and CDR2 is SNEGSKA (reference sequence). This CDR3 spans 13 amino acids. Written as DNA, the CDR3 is TGCAGCGGACTAGCGGGAAAACAAGAGACCCAGTACTTC. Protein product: CSGLAGKQETQYF.

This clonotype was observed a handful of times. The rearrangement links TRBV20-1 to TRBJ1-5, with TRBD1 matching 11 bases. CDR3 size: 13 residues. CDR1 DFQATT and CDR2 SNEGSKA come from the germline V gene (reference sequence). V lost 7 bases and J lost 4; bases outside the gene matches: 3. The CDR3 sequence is CSGGQGENQPQHF. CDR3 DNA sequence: TGCAGTGGGGGACAGGGGGAGAATCAGCCCCAGCATTTT.

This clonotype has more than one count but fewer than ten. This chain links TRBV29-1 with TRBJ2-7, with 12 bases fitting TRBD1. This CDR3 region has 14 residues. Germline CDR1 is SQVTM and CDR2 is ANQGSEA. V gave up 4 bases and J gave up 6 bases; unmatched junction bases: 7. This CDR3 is CSVVGTGGWIEQYF. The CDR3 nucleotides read TGCAGCGTTGTCGGGACAGGGGGCTGGATCGAGCAGTACTTC.

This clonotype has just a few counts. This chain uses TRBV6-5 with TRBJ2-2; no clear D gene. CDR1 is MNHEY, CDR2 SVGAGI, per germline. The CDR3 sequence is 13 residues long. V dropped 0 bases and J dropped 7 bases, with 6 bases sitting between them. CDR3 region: CASSYSGVGELFF. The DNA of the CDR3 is TGTGCCAGCAGTTACTCGGGCGTCGGGGAGCTGTTTTTT.

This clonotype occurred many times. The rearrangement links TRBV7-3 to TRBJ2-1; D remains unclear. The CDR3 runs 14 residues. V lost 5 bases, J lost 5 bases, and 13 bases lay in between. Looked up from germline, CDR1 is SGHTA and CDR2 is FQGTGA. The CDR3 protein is CASSPNAQDNEQFF. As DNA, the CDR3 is TGTGCCAGCAGCCCAAACGCTCAGGACAATGAGCAGTTCTTC.

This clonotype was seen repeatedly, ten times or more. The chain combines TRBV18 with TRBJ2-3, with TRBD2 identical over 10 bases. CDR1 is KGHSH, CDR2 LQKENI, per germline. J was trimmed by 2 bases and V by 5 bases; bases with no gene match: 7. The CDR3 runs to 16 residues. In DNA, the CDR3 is TGTGCCAGCTCAGAAAGGACTAGCGGCCACACAGATACGCAGTATTTT. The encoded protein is CASSERTSGHTDTQYF.

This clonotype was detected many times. The CDR3 sequence is CASSPWRDRGVGEQYF. In nucleotides, the CDR3 is TGTGCCAGCTCACCATGGAGGGACAGGGGTGTGGGTGAGCAGTACTTC. The chain combines TRBV18 with TRBJ2-7; 10 bases are shared with TRBD1. The V gene's germline CDR1 is KGHSH and CDR2 LQKENI. After removal of 2 bases from V and 7 bases from J, the junction contained 11 bases not matched to a gene. The length of the CDR3 is 16 residues.

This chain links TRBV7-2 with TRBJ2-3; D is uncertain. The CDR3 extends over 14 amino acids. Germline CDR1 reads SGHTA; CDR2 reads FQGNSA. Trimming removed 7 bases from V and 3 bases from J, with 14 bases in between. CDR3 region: CASTFFSRTDTQYF. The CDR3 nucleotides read TGTGCCAGCACCTTCTTCTCTAGAACAGATACGCAGTATTTT.

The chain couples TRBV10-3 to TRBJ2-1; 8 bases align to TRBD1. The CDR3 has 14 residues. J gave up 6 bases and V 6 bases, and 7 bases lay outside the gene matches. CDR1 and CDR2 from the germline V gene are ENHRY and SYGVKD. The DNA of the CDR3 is TGTGCCATCAGCCTTCAGGGGGCTATCAATGAGCAGTTCTTC. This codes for CAISLQGAINEQFF.

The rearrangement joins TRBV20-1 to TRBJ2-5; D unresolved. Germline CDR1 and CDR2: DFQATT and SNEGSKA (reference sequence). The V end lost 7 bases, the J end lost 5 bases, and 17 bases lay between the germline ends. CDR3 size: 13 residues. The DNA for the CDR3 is TGCAGTGTTCCCACGCAAAACCCGGAGACCCAGTACTTC. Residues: CSVPTQNPETQYF.

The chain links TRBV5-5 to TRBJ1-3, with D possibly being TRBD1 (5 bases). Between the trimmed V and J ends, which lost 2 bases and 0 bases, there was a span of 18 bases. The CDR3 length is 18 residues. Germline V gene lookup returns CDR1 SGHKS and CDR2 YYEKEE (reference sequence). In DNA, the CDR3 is TGTGCCAGCAGCTTTAGTGGATCCGGGACGCGCTCTGGAAACACCATATATTTT. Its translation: CASSFSGSGTRSGNTIYF.